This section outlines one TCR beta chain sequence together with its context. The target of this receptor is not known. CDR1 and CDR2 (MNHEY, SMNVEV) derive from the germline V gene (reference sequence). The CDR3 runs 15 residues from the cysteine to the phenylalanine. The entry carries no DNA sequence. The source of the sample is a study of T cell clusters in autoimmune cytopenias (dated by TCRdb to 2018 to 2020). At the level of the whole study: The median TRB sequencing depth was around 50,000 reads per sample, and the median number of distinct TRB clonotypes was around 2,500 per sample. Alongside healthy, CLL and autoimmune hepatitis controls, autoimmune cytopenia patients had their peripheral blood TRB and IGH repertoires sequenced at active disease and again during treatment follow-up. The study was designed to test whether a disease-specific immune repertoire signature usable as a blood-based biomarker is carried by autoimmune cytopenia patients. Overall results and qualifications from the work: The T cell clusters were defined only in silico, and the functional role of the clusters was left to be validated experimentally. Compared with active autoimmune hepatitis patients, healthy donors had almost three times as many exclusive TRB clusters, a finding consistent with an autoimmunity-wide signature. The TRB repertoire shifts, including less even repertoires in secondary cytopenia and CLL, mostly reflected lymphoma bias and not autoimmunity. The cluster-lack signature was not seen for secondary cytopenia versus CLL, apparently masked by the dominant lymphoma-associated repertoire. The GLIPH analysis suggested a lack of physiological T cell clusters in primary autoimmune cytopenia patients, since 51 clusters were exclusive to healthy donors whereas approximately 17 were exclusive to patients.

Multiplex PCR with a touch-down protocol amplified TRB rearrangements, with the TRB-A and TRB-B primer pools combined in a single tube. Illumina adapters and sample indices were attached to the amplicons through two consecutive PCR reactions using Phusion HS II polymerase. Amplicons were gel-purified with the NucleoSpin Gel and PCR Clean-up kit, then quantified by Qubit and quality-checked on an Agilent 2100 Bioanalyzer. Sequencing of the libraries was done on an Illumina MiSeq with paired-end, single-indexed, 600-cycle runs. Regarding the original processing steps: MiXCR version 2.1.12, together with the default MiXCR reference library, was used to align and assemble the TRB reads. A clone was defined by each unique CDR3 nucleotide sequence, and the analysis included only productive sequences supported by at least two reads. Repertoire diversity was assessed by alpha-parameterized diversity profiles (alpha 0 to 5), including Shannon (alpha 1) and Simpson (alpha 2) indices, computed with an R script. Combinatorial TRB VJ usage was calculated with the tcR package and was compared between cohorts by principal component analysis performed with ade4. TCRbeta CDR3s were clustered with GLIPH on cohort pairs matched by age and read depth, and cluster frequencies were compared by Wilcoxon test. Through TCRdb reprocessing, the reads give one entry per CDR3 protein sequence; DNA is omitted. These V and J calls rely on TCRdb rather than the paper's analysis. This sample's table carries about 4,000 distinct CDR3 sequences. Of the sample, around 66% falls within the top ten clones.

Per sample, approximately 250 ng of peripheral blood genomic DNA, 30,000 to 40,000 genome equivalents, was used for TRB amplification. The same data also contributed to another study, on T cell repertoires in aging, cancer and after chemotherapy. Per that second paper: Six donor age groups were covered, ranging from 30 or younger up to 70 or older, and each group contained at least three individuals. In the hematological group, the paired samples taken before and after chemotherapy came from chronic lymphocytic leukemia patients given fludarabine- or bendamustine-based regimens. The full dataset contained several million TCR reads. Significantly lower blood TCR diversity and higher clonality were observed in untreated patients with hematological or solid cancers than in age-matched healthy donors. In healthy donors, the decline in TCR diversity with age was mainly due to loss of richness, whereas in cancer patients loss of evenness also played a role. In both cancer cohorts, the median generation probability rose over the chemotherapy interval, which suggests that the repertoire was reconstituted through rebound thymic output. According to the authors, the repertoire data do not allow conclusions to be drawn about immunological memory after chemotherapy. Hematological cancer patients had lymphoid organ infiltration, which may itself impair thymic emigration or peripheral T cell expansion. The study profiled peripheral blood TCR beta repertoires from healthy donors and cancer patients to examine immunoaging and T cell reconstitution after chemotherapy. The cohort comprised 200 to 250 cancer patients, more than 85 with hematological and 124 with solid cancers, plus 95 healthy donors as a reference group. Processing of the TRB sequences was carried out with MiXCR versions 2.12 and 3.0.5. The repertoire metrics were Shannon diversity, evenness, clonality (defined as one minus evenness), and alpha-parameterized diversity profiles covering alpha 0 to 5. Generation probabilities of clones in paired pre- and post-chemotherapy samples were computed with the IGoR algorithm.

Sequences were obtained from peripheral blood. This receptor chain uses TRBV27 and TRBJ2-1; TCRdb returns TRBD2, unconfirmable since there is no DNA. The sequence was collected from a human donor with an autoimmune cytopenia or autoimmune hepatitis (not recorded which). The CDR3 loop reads CASSPLPAGRDEQFF.